Each of the 3 T cell receptor beta chains below was sequenced from the same sample in a study of blood T cell repertoires in COVID-19. Measured with immunoSEQ multiplex PCR; TCRdb has only the in-frame clones, and not every one. The sample contains 150,000 to 200,000 clones, roughly 79% of which appear only once. Sequences were obtained from peripheral blood. These receptors all come from a woman of 80 years or more with COVID-19, enrolled during active disease.

V is TRBV29-1 and J is TRBJ2-3; TRBD1 matches 8 bases. J lost 4 bases, V lost 7 bases, and 10 bases had no gene match. CDR1 is SQVTM and CDR2 is ANQGSEA in the germline V gene. CDR3 length: 14 amino acids. DNA of the CDR3: TGCAGCGCGGTAGGACAGGGTGCACCAGATACGCAGTATTTT. It translates to CSAVGQGAPDTQYF.

The chain recombines TRBV3-1 (or the pseudogene TRBV3-2) with TRBJ1-1, with 10 positions matching TRBD1. The V segment lost 5 bases and the J segment 12 bases; nucleotides outside the gene matches: 12. CDR1 and CDR2 from the germline V gene are LGHDT and YNNKEL (reference sequence). The CDR3 length is 14 residues. In DNA, the CDR3 is TGTGCCAGCAGCGAGACAGGGGGCGGTGAGGTAACTTTCTTT. It translates to CASSETGGGEVTFF.

The J gene is TRBJ2-1, the V gene TRBV6-5; 10 nucleotides line up with TRBD2. J gave up 7 bases and V 6 bases, and 3 bases lay outside the gene matches. Germline V gene data show CDR1 as MNHEY and CDR2 as SVGAGI. The CDR3 is made up of 13 amino acids. CDR3 residues: CASRLAGVNEQFF. DNA for the CDR3: TGTGCCAGCAGGCTAGCGGGAGTGAATGAGCAGTTCTTC.